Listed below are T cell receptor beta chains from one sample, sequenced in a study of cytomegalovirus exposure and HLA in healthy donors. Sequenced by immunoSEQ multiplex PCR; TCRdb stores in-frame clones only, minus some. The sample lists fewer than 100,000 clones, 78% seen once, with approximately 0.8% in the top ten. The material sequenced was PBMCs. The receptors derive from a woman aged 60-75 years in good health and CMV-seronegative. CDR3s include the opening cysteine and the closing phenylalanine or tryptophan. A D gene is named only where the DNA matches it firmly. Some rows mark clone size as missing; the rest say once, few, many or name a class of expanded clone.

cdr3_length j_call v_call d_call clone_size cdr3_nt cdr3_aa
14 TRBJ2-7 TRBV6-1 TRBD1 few TGTGCCAGCAGGAGGACAGGGGAAACTTACGAGCAGTACTTC CASRRTGETYEQYF
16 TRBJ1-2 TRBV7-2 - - TGTGCCAGCAGCTTACCGGGACTGGACACAAACTATGGCTACACCTTC CASSLPGLDTNYGYTF
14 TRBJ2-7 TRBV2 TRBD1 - TGTGCCAGCAGTAGCCCGGGACAGGGTCGCCCTCAGTACTTC CASSSPGQGRPQYF
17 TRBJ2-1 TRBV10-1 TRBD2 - TGCGCCAGCAGTGAGTCTGGCCTAGCGGGGGGTAAGAATGAGCAGTTCTTC CASSESGLAGGKNEQFF
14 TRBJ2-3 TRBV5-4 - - TGTGCCAGCAGCTTCTCAGCGGCCACAGATACGCAGTATTTT CASSFSAATDTQYF
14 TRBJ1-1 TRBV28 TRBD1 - TGTGCCAGCAGACGGGACAGGGTAGACACTGAAGCTTTCTTT CASRRDRVDTEAFF
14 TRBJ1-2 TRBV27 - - TGTGCCAGCAGCCTAGACTATTCCTACTATGGCTACACCTTC CASSLDYSYYGYTF
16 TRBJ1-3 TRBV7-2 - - TGTGCCAGCAGCCGGATCAGGGTCGACTCTGGAAACACCATATATTTT CASSRIRVDSGNTIYF
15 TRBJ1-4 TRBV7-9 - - TGTGCCAGCACTAATAGGGGAGGGCATTCAGAAAAACTGTTTTTT CASTNRGGHSEKLFF
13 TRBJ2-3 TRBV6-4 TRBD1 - TGTGCCAGCAGTGCGGACAGGACAGATACGCAGTATTTT CASSADRTDTQYF
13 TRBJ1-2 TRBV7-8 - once TGTGCCAGCAGCTTAGGCAGGGTCGAGGGCTACACCTTC CASSLGRVEGYTF
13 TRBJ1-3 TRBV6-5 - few TGTGCCAGCAGTTATGGACAGGGAAACACCATATATTTT CASSYGQGNTIYF
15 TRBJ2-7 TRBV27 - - TGTGCCAGCACCCCAGGGCCTAGCGTAATCTACGAGCAGTACTTC CASTPGPSVIYEQYF
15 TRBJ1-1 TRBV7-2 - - TGTGCCAGCAGCTTAGCCACAGCGGTGAACACTGAAGCTTTCTTT CASSLATAVNTEAFF
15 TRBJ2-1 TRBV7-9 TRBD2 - TGTGCCAGCAGCTTATTGACTAGCGGTCCCAATGAGCAGTTCTTC CASSLLTSGPNEQFF
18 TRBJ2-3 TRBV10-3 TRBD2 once TGTGCCATCAGTGAGTCGATGGCGCAGCGGGACGTCACAGATACGCAGTATTTT CAISESMAQRDVTDTQYF
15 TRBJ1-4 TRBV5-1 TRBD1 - TGCGCCAGCAGCTTGTTAGGGGGCGTTAATGAAAAACTGTTTTTT CASSLLGGVNEKLFF
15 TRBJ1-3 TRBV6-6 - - TGTGCCAGCAGTTCACAGGGTGCGAAGGGAAACACCATATATTTT CASSSQGAKGNTIYF
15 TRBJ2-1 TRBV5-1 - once TGCGCCAGCCGGGGGAGGGGGAGCTCCTACAATGAGCAGTTCTTC CASRGRGSSYNEQFF
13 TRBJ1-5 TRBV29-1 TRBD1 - TGCAGCGTCAGGACAGGAGACAATCAGCCCCAGCATTTT CSVRTGDNQPQHF
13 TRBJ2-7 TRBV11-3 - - TGTGCCAGCAGCTTAGCTCGTTCGGGCGAGCAGTACTTC CASSLARSGEQYF
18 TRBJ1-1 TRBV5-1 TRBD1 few TGCGCCAGCAGCTTGGGCCTCACGACATACAGGGGTGATACTGAAGCTTTCTTT CASSLGLTTYRGDTEAFF
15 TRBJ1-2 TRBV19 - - TGTGCCAGTAACCCGAGGAGGGCCGATAACTATGGCTACACCTTC CASNPRRADNYGYTF
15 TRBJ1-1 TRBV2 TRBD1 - TGTGCCAGCCGGGACAGGGTGGTATCCAACACTGAAGCTTTCTTT CASRDRVVSNTEAFF
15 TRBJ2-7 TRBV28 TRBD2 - TGTGCCAGCAGTTCGGGACTAGCGGGACCCTACGAGCAGTACTTC CASSSGLAGPYEQYF
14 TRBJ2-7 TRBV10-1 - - TGCGCCAGCATATACCCGAGGTTTCCCTACGAGCAGTACTTC CASIYPRFPYEQYF
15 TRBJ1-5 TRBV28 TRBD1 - TGTGCCAGCAGTTTTCCAACAGGGGGTGGTCAGCCCCAGCATTTT CASSFPTGGGQPQHF
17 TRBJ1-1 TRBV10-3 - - TGTGCCATCAGTGAGTCGAATGCGGCGAGCCCGAACACTGAAGCTTTCTTT CAISESNAASPNTEAFF
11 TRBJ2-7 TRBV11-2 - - TGTGCCAGCAGGGGGCTCTACGAGCAGTACTTC CASRGLYEQYF
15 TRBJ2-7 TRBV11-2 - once TGTGCCAGCAGCTCCCAACTAGCCATCTCCTACGAGCAGTACTTC CASSSQLAISYEQYF
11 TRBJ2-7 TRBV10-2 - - TGCGCCAGCAGTGAGCAGTACGAGCAGTACTTC CASSEQYEQYF
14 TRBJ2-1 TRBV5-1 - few TGCGCCAGCAGGGAGACAGGTGGCTACAATGAGCAGTTCTTC CASRETGGYNEQFF
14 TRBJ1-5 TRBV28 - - TGTGCCAGCAGTCTCGCTGGCTTTAATCAGCCCCAGCATTTT CASSLAGFNQPQHF
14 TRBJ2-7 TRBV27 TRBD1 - TGTGCCAGCAGTGTCGGACAGGGCGACTACGAGCAGTACTTC CASSVGQGDYEQYF
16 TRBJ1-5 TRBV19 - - TGTGCCAGTAGTATGCCCCGGTCGGGGGGCAGGGAGCCCCAGCATTTT CASSMPRSGGREPQHF
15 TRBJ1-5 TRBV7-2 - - TGTGCCAGCAGCTACCAGGTAGGGGGCAATCAGCCCCAGCATTTT CASSYQVGGNQPQHF
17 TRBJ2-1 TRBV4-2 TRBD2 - TGTGCCAGCAGCCAAGAGGCTAGCGGGGGCCCATACAATGAGCAGTTCTTC CASSQEASGGPYNEQFF
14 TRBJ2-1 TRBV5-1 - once TGCGCCAGCAGCTTGAGGCACAGTAACAATGAGCAGTTCTTC CASSLRHSNNEQFF
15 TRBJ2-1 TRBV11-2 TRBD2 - TGTGCCAGCAGCCACCTAGCGGCCTCCTACAATGAGCAGTTCTTC CASSHLAASYNEQFF
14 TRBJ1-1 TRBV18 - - TGTGCCAGCAACGCCGGGGACACTAGCGCTGAAGCTTTCTTT CASNAGDTSAEAFF
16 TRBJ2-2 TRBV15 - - TGTGCCACCAGCAGAGGATCAGGGGCTCGGACCGGGGAGCTGTTTTTT CATSRGSGARTGELFF
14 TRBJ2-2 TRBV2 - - TGTGCCAGCAGCGGGACTCGTCAGGTCGGGGAGCTGTTTTTT CASSGTRQVGELFF
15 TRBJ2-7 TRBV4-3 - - TGCGCCAGCAGCCAAGATCGGCAGGCCTCCTACGAGCAGTACTTC CASSQDRQASYEQYF
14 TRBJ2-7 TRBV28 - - TGTGCCAGCAGAGAGCGGCCAAACTCCTACGAGCAGTACTTC CASRERPNSYEQYF
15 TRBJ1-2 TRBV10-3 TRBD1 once TGTGCCATCAGTGGGGCAGGGACAGGGTATAACGGCTACACCTTC CAISGAGTGYNGYTF
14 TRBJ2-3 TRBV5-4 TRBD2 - TGTGCCAGCAGCTCGGGAGGCCTAATAGATACGCAGTATTTT CASSSGGLIDTQYF
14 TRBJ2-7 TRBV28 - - TGTGCCAGCAGAAAGCGGGCAGGGACCTACGAGCAGTACTTC CASRKRAGTYEQYF
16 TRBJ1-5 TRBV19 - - TGTGCCAGTAGTATACAGTCCCCGTATAGCAATCAGCCCCAGCATTTT CASSIQSPYSNQPQHF
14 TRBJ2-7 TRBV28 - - TGTGCCAGCAGCCTAGTGGGGCCTGCCTACGAGCAGTACTTC CASSLVGPAYEQYF
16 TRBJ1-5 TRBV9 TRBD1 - TGTGCCAGCAGCGACTCCAGGGGGCCGCTTGATCAGCCCCAGCATTTT CASSDSRGPLDQPQHF